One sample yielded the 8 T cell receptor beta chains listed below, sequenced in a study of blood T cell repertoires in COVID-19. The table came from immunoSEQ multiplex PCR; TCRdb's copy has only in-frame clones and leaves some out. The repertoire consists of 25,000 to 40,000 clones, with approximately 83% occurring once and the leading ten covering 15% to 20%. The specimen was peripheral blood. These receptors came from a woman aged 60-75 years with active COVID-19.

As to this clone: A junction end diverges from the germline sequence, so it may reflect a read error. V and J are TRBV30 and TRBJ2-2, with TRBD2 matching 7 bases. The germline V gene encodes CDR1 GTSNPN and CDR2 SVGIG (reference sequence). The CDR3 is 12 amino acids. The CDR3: CAGRVSTGELFF. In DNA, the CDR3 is TGTGCCGGGAGGGTGAGCACCGGGGAGCTGTTTTTT.

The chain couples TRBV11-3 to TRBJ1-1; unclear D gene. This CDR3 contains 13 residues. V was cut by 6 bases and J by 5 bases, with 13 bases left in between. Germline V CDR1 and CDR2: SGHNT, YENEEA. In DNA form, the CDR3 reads TGTGCCAGCAGTTCTTCAGTGTTGACTGAAGCTTTCTTT. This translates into CASSSSVLTEAFF.

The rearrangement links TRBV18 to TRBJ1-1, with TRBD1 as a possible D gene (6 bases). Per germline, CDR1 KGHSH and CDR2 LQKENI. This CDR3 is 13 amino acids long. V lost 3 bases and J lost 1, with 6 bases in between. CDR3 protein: CASSPGQNTEAFF. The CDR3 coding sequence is TGTGCCAGCTCACCGGGACAGAACACTGAAGCTTTCTTT.

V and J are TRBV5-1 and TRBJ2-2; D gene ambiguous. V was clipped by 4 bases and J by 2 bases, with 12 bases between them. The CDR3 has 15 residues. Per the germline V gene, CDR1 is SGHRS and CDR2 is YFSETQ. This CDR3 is CASSPELPNTGELFF. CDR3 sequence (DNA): TGCGCCAGCAGCCCCGAGCTTCCCAACACCGGGGAGCTGTTTTTT.

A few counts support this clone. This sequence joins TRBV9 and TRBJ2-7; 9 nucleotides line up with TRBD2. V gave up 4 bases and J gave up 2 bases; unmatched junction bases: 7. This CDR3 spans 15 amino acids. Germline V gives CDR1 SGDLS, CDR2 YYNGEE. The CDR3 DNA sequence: TGTGCCAGCAGCCAGAATAGCGGGGGCCCCTACGAGCAGTACTTC. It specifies CASSQNSGGPYEQYF.

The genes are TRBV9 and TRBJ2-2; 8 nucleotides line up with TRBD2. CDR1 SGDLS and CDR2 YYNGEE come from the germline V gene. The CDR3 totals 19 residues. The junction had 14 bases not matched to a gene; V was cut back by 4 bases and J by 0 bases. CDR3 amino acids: CASSPVRGTGLANTGELFF. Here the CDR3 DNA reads TGTGCCAGCAGCCCAGTGAGGGGAACGGGACTAGCGAACACCGGGGAGCTGTTTTTT.

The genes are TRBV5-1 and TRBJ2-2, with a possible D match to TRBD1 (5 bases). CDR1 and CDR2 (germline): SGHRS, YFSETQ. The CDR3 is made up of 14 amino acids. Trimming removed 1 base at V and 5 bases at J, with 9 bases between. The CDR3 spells CASSLLGRTGELFF. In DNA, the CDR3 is TGCGCCAGCAGCTTGTTGGGGCGGACCGGGGAGCTGTTTTTT.

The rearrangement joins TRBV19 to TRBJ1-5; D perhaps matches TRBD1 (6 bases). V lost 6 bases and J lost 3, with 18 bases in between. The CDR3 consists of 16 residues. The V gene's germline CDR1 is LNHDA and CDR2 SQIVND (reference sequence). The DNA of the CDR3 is TGTGCCAGTAGAAAACAGGGAGGGGATAACAATCAGCCCCAGCATTTT. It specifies CASRKQGGDNNQPQHF.